The rows below give T cell receptor beta chains drawn from one sample of a study of T cell responses to AZD1222 COVID-19 vaccine. Assay used: immunoSEQ multiplex PCR; TCRdb lists only in-frame clones, some missing. The data show 100,000 to 140,000 clones, roughly 87% seen once. Material: peripheral blood, obtained 28 days after the second AZD1222 dose. These receptors came from an adult who received the AZD1222 COVID-19 vaccine. CDR3s include the opening cysteine and the closing phenylalanine or tryptophan. The order of the fields is J gene, clone size, D gene, V gene, CDR3 protein, CDR3 DNA. A D gene is named only where the DNA matches it firmly. The listing skips clone size in some rows; elsewhere it reads once, few, many or a size class.

j_call: TRBJ2-1
clone_size: -
d_call: TRBD1
v_call: TRBV7-2
cdr3_aa: CASSSRGTGAYNEQFF
cdr3_nt: TGTGCCAGCAGCTCAAGGGGGACAGGGGCCTACAATGAGCAGTTCTTC

j_call: TRBJ2-1
clone_size: -
d_call: -
v_call: TRBV7-9
cdr3_aa: CASSLVGGVYNEQFF
cdr3_nt: TGTGCCAGCAGCTTAGTAGGCGGGGTATACAATGAGCAGTTCTTC

j_call: TRBJ1-2
clone_size: once
d_call: TRBD1
v_call: TRBV7-2
cdr3_aa: CASSRNPTGPSNYGYTF
cdr3_nt: TGTGCCAGCAGCCGCAACCCGACAGGGCCCTCTAACTATGGCTACACCTTC

j_call: TRBJ2-3
clone_size: -
d_call: -
v_call: TRBV4-1
cdr3_aa: CASSPHPPDTQYF
cdr3_nt: TGCGCCAGCAGCCCCCACCCGCCAGATACGCAGTATTTT

j_call: TRBJ1-3
clone_size: -
d_call: -
v_call: TRBV28
cdr3_aa: CASSFVVLGRVEGNTIYF
cdr3_nt: TGTGCCAGCAGTTTTGTTGTCCTTGGCAGGGTAGAAGGAAACACCATATATTTT

j_call: TRBJ2-3
clone_size: -
d_call: -
v_call: TRBV6-6
cdr3_aa: CASREQGSPDTQYF
cdr3_nt: TGTGCCAGCAGGGAACAGGGTAGTCCAGATACGCAGTATTTT

j_call: TRBJ1-2
clone_size: -
d_call: -
v_call: TRBV6-6
cdr3_aa: CASSYSNRVNGYTF
cdr3_nt: TGTGCCAGCAGTTACTCGAACAGGGTGAATGGCTACACCTTC

j_call: TRBJ1-1
clone_size: -
d_call: TRBD1
v_call: TRBV9
cdr3_aa: CASSAGQVEAFF
cdr3_nt: TGTGCCAGCAGCGCGGGACAGGTTGAAGCTTTCTTT

j_call: TRBJ1-5
clone_size: -
d_call: TRBD1
v_call: TRBV28
cdr3_aa: CASRAGGTNQPQHF
cdr3_nt: TGTGCCAGCAGGGCAGGGGGGACCAATCAGCCCCAGCATTTT

j_call: TRBJ1-2
clone_size: few
d_call: -
v_call: TRBV7-2
cdr3_aa: CASSLSLNYGYTF
cdr3_nt: TGTGCCAGCAGCTTGTCTCTAAACTATGGCTACACCTTC

j_call: TRBJ2-7
clone_size: -
d_call: -
v_call: TRBV29-1
cdr3_aa: CSVALRGGAYEQYF
cdr3_nt: TGCAGCGTTGCCTTGAGAGGTGGAGCCTACGAGCAGTACTTC

j_call: TRBJ2-7
clone_size: once
d_call: -
v_call: TRBV9
cdr3_aa: CASSEQGGSYEQYF
cdr3_nt: TGTGCCAGCAGCGAACAGGGTGGCTCCTACGAGCAGTACTTC

j_call: TRBJ2-7
clone_size: -
d_call: TRBD1
v_call: TRBV24-1
cdr3_aa: CATSGSPDRHPYEQYF
cdr3_nt: TGTGCCACCAGTGGGAGTCCGGACAGGCATCCCTACGAGCAGTACTTC

j_call: TRBJ2-1
clone_size: few
d_call: -
v_call: TRBV15
cdr3_aa: CATSRGTLDNPGHEQFF
cdr3_nt: TGTGCCACCAGCAGAGGAACTCTCGACAATCCAGGGCATGAGCAGTTCTTC

j_call: TRBJ2-1
clone_size: -
d_call: -
v_call: TRBV5-1
cdr3_aa: CASNMGSGQSNEQFF
cdr3_nt: TGCGCCAGCAATATGGGATCGGGGCAATCCAATGAGCAGTTCTTC

j_call: TRBJ2-2
clone_size: -
d_call: TRBD1
v_call: TRBV14
cdr3_aa: CASSQSPGQGAPGELFF
cdr3_nt: TGTGCCAGCAGCCAATCTCCGGGACAGGGGGCCCCCGGGGAGCTGTTTTTT

j_call: TRBJ1-2
clone_size: -
d_call: -
v_call: TRBV7-9
cdr3_aa: CASSSGTIGYTF
cdr3_nt: TGTGCCAGCAGCTCAGGGACTATTGGCTACACCTTC

j_call: TRBJ2-5
clone_size: -
d_call: TRBD1
v_call: TRBV15
cdr3_aa: CATSRDPGTARETQYF
cdr3_nt: TGTGCCACCAGCAGAGACCCCGGGACAGCTCGAGAGACCCAGTACTTC

j_call: TRBJ2-7
clone_size: -
d_call: -
v_call: TRBV7-2
cdr3_aa: CASSLDRTYYEQYF
cdr3_nt: TGTGCCAGCAGCTTAGACAGAACTTACTACGAGCAGTACTTC

j_call: TRBJ1-2
clone_size: -
d_call: TRBD1
v_call: TRBV28
cdr3_aa: CASSNRQGYGYAF
cdr3_nt: TGTGCCAGCAGTAATCGACAGGGCTATGGCTACGCCTTC

j_call: TRBJ2-1
clone_size: -
d_call: -
v_call: TRBV21-1
cdr3_aa: CASSKGQGQGWPPGQFF
cdr3_nt: TGTGCCAGCAGCAAAGGCCAGGGACAGGGATGGCCACCGGGGCAGTTCTTC

j_call: TRBJ2-2
clone_size: -
d_call: -
v_call: TRBV7-6
cdr3_aa: CASSLDVRVAGELFF
cdr3_nt: TGTGCCAGCAGCTTAGATGTGAGGGTGGCCGGGGAGCTGTTTTTT

j_call: TRBJ2-1
clone_size: once
d_call: -
v_call: TRBV7-9
cdr3_aa: CASSVWDEQFF
cdr3_nt: TGTGCCAGCAGCGTATGGGATGAGCAGTTCTTC

j_call: TRBJ1-2
clone_size: -
d_call: -
v_call: TRBV7-9
cdr3_aa: CASSSVNREMVGYGYTF
cdr3_nt: TGTGCCAGCAGCAGTGTCAACAGGGAAATGGTGGGCTATGGCTACACCTTC

j_call: TRBJ1-5
clone_size: -
d_call: -
v_call: TRBV6-4
cdr3_aa: CASSADWDINQPQHF
cdr3_nt: TGTGCCAGCAGTGCGGATTGGGACATTAATCAGCCCCAGCATTTT

j_call: TRBJ1-3
clone_size: few
d_call: -
v_call: TRBV7-2
cdr3_aa: CASIVGGSGNTIYF
cdr3_nt: TGTGCCAGTATAGTGGGGGGCTCTGGAAACACCATATATTTT

j_call: TRBJ2-2
clone_size: -
d_call: -
v_call: TRBV21-1
cdr3_aa: CASSKYRGRNDRGNTGELFF
cdr3_nt: TGTGCCAGCAGCAAATATAGGGGTAGAAATGATCGAGGGAACACCGGGGAGCTGTTTTTT

j_call: TRBJ1-3
clone_size: -
d_call: -
v_call: TRBV4-1
cdr3_aa: CASSQAPQYRISGNTIYF
cdr3_nt: TGCGCCAGCAGCCAAGCACCACAGTACAGAATCTCTGGAAACACCATATATTTT

j_call: TRBJ1-5
clone_size: -
d_call: -
v_call: TRBV7-9
cdr3_aa: CASSQGDQPQHF
cdr3_nt: TGTGCCAGCAGCCAAGGGGATCAGCCCCAGCATTTT

j_call: TRBJ1-2
clone_size: -
d_call: -
v_call: TRBV6-2/TRBV6-3
cdr3_aa: CASSKSGTNYGYTF
cdr3_nt: TGTGCCAGCAGTAAATCCGGGACGAATTATGGCTACACCTTC

j_call: TRBJ1-3
clone_size: -
d_call: TRBD1
v_call: TRBV9
cdr3_aa: CASSVAGQMAGNTIYF
cdr3_nt: TGTGCCAGCAGCGTAGCGGGACAGATGGCTGGAAACACCATATATTTT

j_call: TRBJ2-7
clone_size: -
d_call: -
v_call: TRBV12-5
cdr3_aa: CASGLGWDEQYF
cdr3_nt: TGTGCTAGTGGTCTTGGGTGGGACGAGCAGTACTTC

j_call: TRBJ2-1
clone_size: -
d_call: -
v_call: TRBV29-1
cdr3_aa: CSVALQGYNEQFF
cdr3_nt: TGCAGCGTTGCCCTACAGGGATACAATGAGCAGTTCTTC

j_call: TRBJ2-5
clone_size: -
d_call: TRBD1
v_call: TRBV19
cdr3_aa: CASSPTGYQETQYF
cdr3_nt: TGTGCCAGTAGTCCGACAGGGTATCAAGAGACCCAGTACTTC

j_call: TRBJ2-7
clone_size: -
d_call: -
v_call: TRBV7-2
cdr3_aa: CASSPLSYEQYF
cdr3_nt: TGTGCCAGCAGCCCCCTCTCCTACGAGCAGTACTTC

j_call: TRBJ1-1
clone_size: once
d_call: TRBD1
v_call: TRBV29-1
cdr3_aa: CSVLTPPTGGRREAFF
cdr3_nt: TGCAGCGTGCTTACCCCTCCGACAGGGGGGCGGAGAGAAGCTTTCTTT

j_call: TRBJ2-7
clone_size: -
d_call: -
v_call: TRBV7-2
cdr3_aa: CASSPIQGSYEQYF
cdr3_nt: TGTGCCAGCAGCCCTATACAGGGATCCTACGAGCAGTACTTC

j_call: TRBJ2-3
clone_size: once
d_call: -
v_call: TRBV5-1
cdr3_aa: CASSLGPGGTDTQYF
cdr3_nt: TGCGCCAGCAGCTTGGGTCCAGGGGGCACAGATACGCAGTATTTT

j_call: TRBJ2-7
clone_size: -
d_call: -
v_call: TRBV6-2/TRBV6-3
cdr3_aa: CASSYPDTIYEQYF
cdr3_nt: TGTGCCAGCAGTTACCCGGACACAATCTACGAGCAGTACTTC

j_call: TRBJ1-2
clone_size: -
d_call: -
v_call: TRBV5-8
cdr3_aa: CASSPHMNYGYTF
cdr3_nt: TGTGCCAGCAGCCCCCACATGAACTATGGCTACACCTTC

j_call: TRBJ1-5
clone_size: -
d_call: -
v_call: TRBV19
cdr3_aa: CASTAAGGGQPQHF
cdr3_nt: TGTGCCAGTACCGCAGCCGGGGGAGGCCAGCCCCAGCATTTT

j_call: TRBJ2-2
clone_size: -
d_call: TRBD2
v_call: TRBV27
cdr3_aa: CASSLFLPVIAGAGDTGELFF
cdr3_nt: TGTGCCAGCAGTTTATTCCTCCCAGTCATAGCGGGGGCGGGGGACACCGGGGAGCTGTTTTTT

j_call: TRBJ1-2
clone_size: once
d_call: -
v_call: TRBV5-1
cdr3_aa: CASSLASGPTNYGYTF
cdr3_nt: TGCGCCAGCAGCTTGGCCTCGGGCCCGACTAACTATGGCTACACCTTC

j_call: TRBJ2-2
clone_size: -
d_call: -
v_call: TRBV7-2
cdr3_aa: CASSLGGSGVFTGELFF
cdr3_nt: TGTGCCAGCAGCTTAGGAGGGTCGGGGGTATTCACCGGGGAGCTGTTTTTT

j_call: TRBJ1-4
clone_size: -
d_call: TRBD1
v_call: TRBV4-2
cdr3_aa: CASSQDSGDRIF
cdr3_nt: TGTGCCAGCAGCCAAGATAGCGGGGACAGAATTTTT

j_call: TRBJ1-6
clone_size: -
d_call: -
v_call: TRBV6-5
cdr3_aa: CASSYSGGNSPLHF
cdr3_nt: TGTGCCAGCAGTTACTCAGGGGGGAATTCACCCCTCCACTTT

j_call: TRBJ2-7
clone_size: -
d_call: -
v_call: TRBV19
cdr3_aa: CASSIARRSDFYEQYF
cdr3_nt: TGTGCCAGTAGTATAGCCCGACGGTCGGATTTCTACGAGCAGTACTTC

j_call: TRBJ1-4
clone_size: few
d_call: -
v_call: TRBV15
cdr3_aa: CATSRDDWGVEKLFF
cdr3_nt: TGTGCCACCAGCAGAGATGATTGGGGCGTTGAAAAACTGTTTTTT

j_call: TRBJ2-7
clone_size: -
d_call: -
v_call: TRBV27
cdr3_aa: CASSSGAVYEQYF
cdr3_nt: TGTGCCAGCAGTTCAGGGGCCGTCTACGAGCAGTACTTC

j_call: TRBJ2-7
clone_size: few
d_call: -
v_call: TRBV29-1
cdr3_aa: CSARGGYEQYF
cdr3_nt: TGCAGCGCCAGAGGGGGCTACGAGCAGTACTTC

j_call: TRBJ2-7
clone_size: -
d_call: -
v_call: TRBV19
cdr3_aa: CASSIVAGTYEQYF
cdr3_nt: TGTGCCAGTAGTATAGTCGCAGGGACCTACGAGCAGTACTTC

j_call: TRBJ2-7
clone_size: -
d_call: TRBD1
v_call: TRBV14
cdr3_aa: CASSAGTGEQYF
cdr3_nt: TGTGCCAGCAGCGCCGGGACAGGCGAGCAGTACTTC

j_call: TRBJ1-6
clone_size: -
d_call: -
v_call: TRBV7-2
cdr3_aa: CASSPASNSPLHF
cdr3_nt: TGTGCCAGCAGCCCCGCCAGCAATTCACCCCTCCACTTT

j_call: TRBJ1-2
clone_size: -
d_call: -
v_call: TRBV27
cdr3_aa: CASSLLTGKTNYGYTF
cdr3_nt: TGTGCCAGCAGTTTATTGACAGGAAAGACTAACTATGGCTACACCTTC